Listed below are T cell receptor beta chains from one sample, sequenced in a study of blood T cell repertoires in COVID-19. Libraries were prepared by immunoSEQ multiplex PCR; TCRdb keeps only in-frame clonotypes and omits some of them. Here the sample spans about 260,000 clones, roughly four fifths being singletons. The sequenced material came from peripheral blood. Every receptor here comes from a woman between 50 and 59 years old who had recovered from COVID-19. Each CDR3 is given with its conserved first and last residue. Each record gives: D gene, clone size, V gene, J gene, CDR3 DNA, CDR3 protein. The D gene is left open where the match is weak. Clone size is shown for a subset of rows, as once, few, many or a class of expanded clone.

NA,NA,TRBV21-1,TRBJ1-1,TGTGCCAGCAGCAAAGTTTTGGGACAGGGGGCTGGTCAGAACACTGAAGCTTTCTTT,CASSKVLGQGAGQNTEAFF
TRBD1,NA,TRBV10-1,TRBJ2-2,TGCGCCAGGGACAGGGGGGGCGTAAACGGGGAGCTGTTTTTT,CARDRGGVNGELFF
NA,NA,TRBV5-5,TRBJ1-1,TGTGCCAGCACCTGGGGGGGTACTATGAACACTGAAGCTTTCTTT,CASTWGGTMNTEAFF
NA,NA,TRBV28,TRBJ1-6,TGTGCCAGCAGTTTACCCGGGGGTTTTGGCTCACCCCTCCACTTT,CASSLPGGFGSPLHF
NA,NA,TRBV11-2,TRBJ1-2,TGTGCCAGCAGCTTAACAGGGACTAACTATGGCTACACCTTC,CASSLTGTNYGYTF
NA,NA,TRBV5-1,TRBJ2-7,TGCGCCAGCAGCTTGGAGGCAGGGTTCTACGAGCAGTACTTC,CASSLEAGFYEQYF
NA,NA,TRBV6-5,TRBJ1-1,TGTGCCAGCAGTTACGCGGAGCCGAACACTGAAGCTTTCTTT,CASSYAEPNTEAFF
TRBD2,few,TRBV7-9,TRBJ2-7,TGTGCCAGCAGCCCCCTCAGCGGGGGCTACTACGAGCAGTACTTC,CASSPLSGGYYEQYF
TRBD1,NA,TRBV25-1,TRBJ1-1,TGTGCCAGCAGTGACCCGGACAGGGTGGAGACTGAAGCTTTCTTT,CASSDPDRVETEAFF
NA,NA,TRBV11-2,TRBJ1-1,TGTGCCAGCAGCTTAGACCCCGGCGGGGGGACGGCTTTCTTT,CASSLDPGGGTAFF
NA,NA,TRBV4-3,TRBJ2-1,TGCGCCAGCAGCCAGCAAAATACTCTCGGCAATGAGCAGTTCTTC,CASSQQNTLGNEQFF
NA,once,TRBV11-1,TRBJ2-5,TGTGCCAGCAGCTTCCGGACTGGGCGGGAGACCCAGTACTTC,CASSFRTGRETQYF
NA,NA,TRBV6-5,TRBJ2-7,TGTGCCAGCAGTAAGACGGGAGCCGTCTCCTACGAGCAGTACTTC,CASSKTGAVSYEQYF
TRBD2,NA,TRBV7-2,TRBJ2-7,TGTGCCAGCAGCTTAGCTCGGGAGGTTGTGTTGGGTCCGTACTTC,CASSLAREVVLGPYF
NA,once,TRBV15,TRBJ2-3,TGTGCCACCAGCAGAGTTGGGCCGGGGTTAGATACGCAGTATTTT,CATSRVGPGLDTQYF
TRBD1,NA,TRBV9,TRBJ2-1,TGTGCCAGCAGCGTAGCGACAGGGCTGGATGAGCAGTTCTTC,CASSVATGLDEQFF
TRBD1,NA,TRBV27,TRBJ2-3,TGTGCCAGCAGTCCCCGTGAGGGGGCCCCAGATACGCAGTATTTT,CASSPREGAPDTQYF
NA,NA,TRBV6-2/TRBV6-3,TRBJ2-3,TGTGCCAGCAGTTTCTTAGTGCGGGATCCCCTCCCCACAGATACGCAGTATTTT,CASSFLVRDPLPTDTQYF
TRBD1,NA,TRBV9,TRBJ1-5,TGTGCCAGCAGCGGACAGGGGACAGATCAGCCCCAGCATTTT,CASSGQGTDQPQHF
TRBD1,NA,TRBV27,TRBJ2-7,TGTGCCAGCAGTTTGAGGGGGCTCACCTACGAGCAGTACTTC,CASSLRGLTYEQYF
NA,NA,TRBV7-2,TRBJ1-4,TGTGCCAGCAGCTTATTGCGGGATGGTGAAAAACTGTTTTTT,CASSLLRDGEKLFF
NA,NA,TRBV27,TRBJ2-7,TGTGCCAGCTACGGTAACTCCTACGAGCAGTACTTC,CASYGNSYEQYF
NA,NA,TRBV30,TRBJ1-6,TGTGCCTGGAGTACACTGTGGACAGACAATTCACCCCTCCACTTT,CAWSTLWTDNSPLHF
NA,NA,TRBV10-1,TRBJ2-5,TGCGCCAGCAGTGTAATTAGCGGCTCCCTGGACAGGTTGGCCCAGTACTTC,CASSVISGSLDRLAQYF
TRBD2,NA,TRBV6-5,TRBJ2-1,TGTGCCAGCAGCGGAGGTGGGACTAGATTGTTCTTC,CASSGGGTRLFF
NA,few,TRBV24-1,TRBJ2-5,TGTGCCACCAGTTATCAAGAGACCCAGTACTTC,CATSYQETQYF
TRBD2,NA,TRBV4-3,TRBJ2-3,TGCGCCAGCAGCCAAGATATGGTAGCGGGAGCAGATACGCAGTATTTT,CASSQDMVAGADTQYF
NA,once,TRBV2,TRBJ2-1,TGTGCCAGCAACCGGGACTGGAATGAGCAGTTCTTC,CASNRDWNEQFF
TRBD1,NA,TRBV28,TRBJ2-3,TGTGCCAGCAGTAGGCAGGGGGCTTCGGATACGCAGTATTTT,CASSRQGASDTQYF
TRBD1,NA,TRBV27,TRBJ2-7,TGTGCCAGCAGTTTCTCCGGGACAGGACTTTACGAGCAGTACTTC,CASSFSGTGLYEQYF
NA,NA,TRBV4-2,TRBJ2-7,TGTGCCAGCAGCCAGGGCGGACTCTCAAAAAAATACGAGCAGTACTTC,CASSQGGLSKKYEQYF
TRBD2,few,TRBV27,TRBJ2-1,TGTGCCAGCTGGGAGCGGGAGATCTACAATGAGCAGTTCTTC,CASWEREIYNEQFF
TRBD1,NA,TRBV6-2/TRBV6-3,TRBJ2-3,TGTGCCAGCAGTTACGGGACAGGGAGCACAGATACGCAGTATTTT,CASSYGTGSTDTQYF
TRBD1,NA,TRBV2,TRBJ1-2,TGTGCCAGCCGTTTGGGACAGGGGAAGTATGGCTACACCTTC,CASRLGQGKYGYTF
NA,few,TRBV6-6,TRBJ1-1,TGTGCCAGCAGTTACAACCCTTCTCTACCTGAAGCTTTCTTT,CASSYNPSLPEAFF
NA,few,TRBV2,TRBJ2-1,TGTGCCAGCAGTGACTCACTAGGCAATGAGCAGTTCTTC,CASSDSLGNEQFF
NA,NA,TRBV19,TRBJ1-3,TGTGCCAGTAGTGTCGGGAACAGAGCCTCTGGAAACACCATATATTTT,CASSVGNRASGNTIYF
NA,NA,TRBV4-3,TRBJ2-2,TGCGCCAGCAGCCCGGTCCTGGGGGCAGCCGGGGAGCTGTTTTTT,CASSPVLGAAGELFF
TRBD1,NA,TRBV20-1,TRBJ2-5,TGCAGTGGCACAGGGGTGGAGACCCAGTACTTC,CSGTGVETQYF
NA,NA,TRBV2,TRBJ2-1,TGTGCCAGCAGCCAACCCGAAGCCCCACGGGGGAATGAGCAGTTCTTC,CASSQPEAPRGNEQFF
NA,few,TRBV4-1,TRBJ2-1,TGCGCCAGCAGCCAAAGCAGACAGTTAAATGAGCAGTTCTTC,CASSQSRQLNEQFF
NA,NA,TRBV2,TRBJ1-2,TGTGCCAGCAGGCGGACAGTAGCTAACTATGGCTACACCTTC,CASRRTVANYGYTF
TRBD2,NA,TRBV24-1,TRBJ2-3,TGTGCCACCAGTGACCCCGGACTAGCTCCCTCAGATACGCAGTATTTT,CATSDPGLAPSDTQYF
TRBD2,NA,TRBV2,TRBJ2-2,TGTGCCAGCAGTGGCCTAGCGGGAGGTACCGGGGAGCTGTTTTTT,CASSGLAGGTGELFF
TRBD1,many,TRBV14,TRBJ1-1,TGTGCCAGCAGCGGCCAGGGGGCTCTTGGCACTGAAGCTTTCTTT,CASSGQGALGTEAFF
NA,NA,TRBV4-1,TRBJ1-3,TGCGCCAGCAGCGCTTACAGGGCCCTCTCTGGAAACACCATATATTTT,CASSAYRALSGNTIYF
TRBD1,NA,TRBV19,TRBJ2-6,TGTGCCAGTAGTCTGACAGGGTACAAGATAGGGGCCAACGTCCTGACTTTC,CASSLTGYKIGANVLTF
NA,NA,TRBV12-3/TRBV12-4,TRBJ1-4,TGTGCCAGCCAGACAACAACTAATGAAAAACTGTTTTTT,CASQTTTNEKLFF
NA,NA,TRBV9,TRBJ1-1,TGTGCCAGCAGCGTAGGGCAGTGGAACACTGAAGCTTTCTTT,CASSVGQWNTEAFF